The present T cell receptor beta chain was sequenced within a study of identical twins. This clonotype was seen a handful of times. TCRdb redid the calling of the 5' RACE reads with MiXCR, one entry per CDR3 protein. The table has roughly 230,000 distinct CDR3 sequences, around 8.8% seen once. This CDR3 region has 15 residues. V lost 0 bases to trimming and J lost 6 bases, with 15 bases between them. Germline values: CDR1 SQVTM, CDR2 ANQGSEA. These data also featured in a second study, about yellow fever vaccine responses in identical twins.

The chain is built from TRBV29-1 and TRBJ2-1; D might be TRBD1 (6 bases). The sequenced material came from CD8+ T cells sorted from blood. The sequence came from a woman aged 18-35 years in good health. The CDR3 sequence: CSVEDSARGTNEQFF. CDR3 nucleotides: TGCAGCGTTGAAGACAGCGCCAGGGGTACCAATGAGCAGTTCTTC.